The 6 T cell receptor beta chains reported below all come from one sample, sequenced in a study of blood T cell repertoires in COVID-19. Using immunoSEQ multiplex PCR, the repertoire was profiled, and TCRdb retains in-frame clones only, with some absent. The sample lists roughly 77,000 clones, under 85% occurring once. The sequenced sample consisted of peripheral blood. The source of these receptors is a human donor in a cohort sampled during active COVID-19.

V and J are TRBV11-2 and TRBJ2-2; D is perhaps TRBD2 (6 bases). The germline gives CDR1 SGHAT, CDR2 FQNNGV. This CDR3 spans 15 amino acids. V was shortened by 5 bases and J by 6 bases, with 16 bases between the two germline ends. The CDR3 DNA reads TGTGCCAGCAGCCCGAGGGGAGGTTTTGCCGGGGAGCTGTTTTTT. Translating it yields CASSPRGGFAGELFF.

The gene calls are TRBV10-3 and TRBJ2-3; TRBD2 might be the D (6 bases). Germline V lookup: CDR1 ENHRY, CDR2 SYGVKD. V was clipped by 3 bases and J by 3 bases, with 10 bases between them. The length of the CDR3 is 14 residues. The CDR3 protein is CAISDVGGTDTQYF. The CDR3 coding sequence is TGTGCCATCAGTGATGTTGGGGGGACAGATACGCAGTATTTT.

The genes are TRBV19 and TRBJ2-2; 7 nucleotides align to TRBD1. This CDR3 is 15 amino acids long. Germline V gives CDR1 LNHDA, CDR2 SQIVND (reference sequence). Trimming at V came to 3 bases and at J to 2 bases, leaving 3 bases not matched to a gene. CDR3 nucleotide sequence: TGTGCCAGTAGTATTTGGGACAGAAACACCGGGGAGCTGTTTTTT. Its translation is CASSIWDRNTGELFF.

This clone is a singleton in its sample. This chain uses TRBV5-1 with TRBJ2-7, with D maybe TRBD2 (5 bases). This CDR3 region has 15 residues. V was cut by 4 bases and J by 1 base, with 15 bases left in between. Germline CDR1 reads SGHRS; CDR2 reads YFSETQ. The CDR3 DNA follows: TGCGCCAGCAGCCCACCCAGCGGTATTTCCTACGAGCAGTACTTC. It specifies CASSPPSGISYEQYF.

This clone was observed a few times. Because the CDR3's place on the DNA is in doubt, the DNA is left out and the CDR3 is given as listed by TCRdb. The chain links TRBV2 to TRBJ2-1; TRBD1, the table's D call, was not compared with the DNA. The CDR3 sequence runs 14 residues, both termini included. Germline V gene data show CDR1 as SNHLY and CDR2 as FYNNEI. Here the CDR3 reads CASILDRLYNEQFF.

This chain joins TRBV30 and TRBJ2-3; 8 nucleotides match TRBD1. V was pared by 5 bases and J by 2 bases, with 6 bases of the junction left unmatched. This CDR3 region has 14 residues. Germline CDR1 is GTSNPN and CDR2 is SVGIG (reference sequence). The CDR3 coding sequence is TGTGCCTGGTCGACAGGGGCCCTCACAGATACGCAGTATTTT. This gives the protein CAWSTGALTDTQYF.